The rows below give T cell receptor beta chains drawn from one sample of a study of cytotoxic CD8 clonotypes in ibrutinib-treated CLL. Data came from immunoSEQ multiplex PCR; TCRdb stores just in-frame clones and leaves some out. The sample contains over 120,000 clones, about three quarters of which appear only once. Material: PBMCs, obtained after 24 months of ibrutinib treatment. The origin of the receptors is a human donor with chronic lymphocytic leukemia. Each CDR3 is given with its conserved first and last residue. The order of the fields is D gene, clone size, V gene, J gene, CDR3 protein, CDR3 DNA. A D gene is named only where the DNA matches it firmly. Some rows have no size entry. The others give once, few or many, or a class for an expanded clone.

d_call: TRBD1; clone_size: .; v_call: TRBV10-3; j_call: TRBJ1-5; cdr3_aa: CATNSQGASNQPQHF; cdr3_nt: TGTGCCACAAACTCACAGGGGGCAAGCAATCAGCCCCAGCATTTT
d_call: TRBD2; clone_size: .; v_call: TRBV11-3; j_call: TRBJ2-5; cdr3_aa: CASSLGPTSGETQYF; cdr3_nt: TGTGCCAGCAGCTTAGGCCCCACTAGCGGGGAGACCCAGTACTTC
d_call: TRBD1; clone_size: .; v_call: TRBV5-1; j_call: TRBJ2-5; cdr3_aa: CASSDSTGGETQYF; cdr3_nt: TGCGCCAGCAGCGACTCTACAGGGGGCGAGACCCAGTACTTC
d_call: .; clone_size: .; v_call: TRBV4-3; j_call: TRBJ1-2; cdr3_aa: CASSQDGAGEYTF; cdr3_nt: TGCGCCAGCAGCCAAGATGGGGCAGGGGAGTACACCTTC
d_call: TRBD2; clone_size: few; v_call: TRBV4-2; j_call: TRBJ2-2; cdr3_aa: CASSQGLAGLGGELFF; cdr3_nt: TGTGCCAGCAGCCAAGGTCTAGCGGGGCTGGGCGGGGAGCTGTTTTTT
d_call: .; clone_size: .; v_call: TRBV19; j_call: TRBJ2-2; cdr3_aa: CASSTDTTGELFF; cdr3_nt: TGTGCCAGTAGTACCGACACCACCGGGGAGCTGTTTTTT
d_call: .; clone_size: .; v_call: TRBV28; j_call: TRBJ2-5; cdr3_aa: CATKAGETQYF; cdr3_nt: TGTGCCACCAAGGCGGGGGAGACCCAGTACTTC
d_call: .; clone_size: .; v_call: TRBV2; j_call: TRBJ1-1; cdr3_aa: CASRQDIAEAFF; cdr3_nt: TGTGCCAGCAGGCAGGACATTGCTGAAGCTTTCTTT
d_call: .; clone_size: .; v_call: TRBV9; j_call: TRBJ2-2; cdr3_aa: CASSVGDTGELFF; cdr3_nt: TGTGCCAGCAGCGTAGGTGACACCGGGGAGCTGTTTTTT
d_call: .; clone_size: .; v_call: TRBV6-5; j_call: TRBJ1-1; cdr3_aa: CASSYPPDPEAFF; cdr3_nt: TGTGCCAGCAGTTACCCGCCGGACCCTGAAGCTTTCTTT
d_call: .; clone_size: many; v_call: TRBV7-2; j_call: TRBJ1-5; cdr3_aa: CASSLHPQSGQHF; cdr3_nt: TGTGCCAGCAGCTTACACCCCCAGAGCGGGCAGCATTTT
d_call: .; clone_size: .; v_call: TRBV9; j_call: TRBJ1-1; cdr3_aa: CASSGGQNTEAFF; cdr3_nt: TGTGCCAGCAGCGGGGGCCAGAACACTGAAGCTTTCTTT
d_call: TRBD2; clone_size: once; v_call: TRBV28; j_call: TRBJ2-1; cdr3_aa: CASPPTSGGALNEQFF; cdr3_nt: TGTGCCAGCCCGCCAACTAGCGGGGGGGCCTTGAATGAGCAGTTCTTC
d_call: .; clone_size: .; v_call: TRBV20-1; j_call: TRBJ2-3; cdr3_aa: CSATEADTQYF; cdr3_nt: TGCAGTGCTACCGAAGCGGATACGCAGTATTTT
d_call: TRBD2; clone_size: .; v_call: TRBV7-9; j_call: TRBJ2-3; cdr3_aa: CASSLGTPRGAHTDTQYF; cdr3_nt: TGTGCCAGCAGCTTAGGGACCCCGCGGGGGGCCCACACAGATACGCAGTATTTT
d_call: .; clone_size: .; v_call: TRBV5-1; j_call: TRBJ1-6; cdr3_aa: CASSLETGFNSPLHF; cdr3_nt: TGCGCCAGCAGCTTGGAGACAGGCTTCAATTCACCCCTCCACTTT
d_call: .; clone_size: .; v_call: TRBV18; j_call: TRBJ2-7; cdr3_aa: CASSPPGGSSYEQYF; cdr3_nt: TGTGCCAGCTCACCACCGGGGGGAAGCTCCTACGAGCAGTACTTC
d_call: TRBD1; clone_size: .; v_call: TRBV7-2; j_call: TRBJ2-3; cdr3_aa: CASSQGAVPTQYF; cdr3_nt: TGTGCCAGCAGCCAGGGGGCGGTCCCCACGCAGTATTTT
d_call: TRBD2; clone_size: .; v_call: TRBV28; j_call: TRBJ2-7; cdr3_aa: CASTLGGAAGVGEQYF; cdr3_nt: TGTGCCAGCACCCTAGGGGGGGCAGCGGGAGTAGGCGAGCAGTACTTC
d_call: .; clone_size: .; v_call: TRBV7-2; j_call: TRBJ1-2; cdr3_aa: CASSPPDWYSSYGYTF; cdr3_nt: TGTGCCAGCAGCCCCCCGGACTGGTATTCCTCATATGGCTACACCTTC
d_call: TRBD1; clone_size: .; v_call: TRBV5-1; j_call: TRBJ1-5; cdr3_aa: CASSLESPDRGGQPQHF; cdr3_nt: TGCGCCAGCAGCTTGGAAAGCCCAGACAGGGGTGGTCAGCCCCAGCATTTT
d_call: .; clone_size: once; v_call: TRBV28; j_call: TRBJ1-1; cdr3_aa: CASSRVTEAFF; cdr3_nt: TGTGCCAGCAGCCGTGTAACTGAAGCTTTCTTT
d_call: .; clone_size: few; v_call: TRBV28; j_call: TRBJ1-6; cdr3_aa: CASSPPGEYNSPLHF; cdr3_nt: TGTGCCAGCAGTCCCCCCGGGGAATATAATTCACCCCTCCACTTT
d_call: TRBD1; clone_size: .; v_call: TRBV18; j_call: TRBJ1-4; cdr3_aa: CASSPTGGRDEKLFF; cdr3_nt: TGTGCCAGCTCACCAACAGGGGGCCGGGATGAAAAACTGTTTTTT
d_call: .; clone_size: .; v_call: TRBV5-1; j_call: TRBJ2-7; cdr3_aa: CASSRRRGHEQYF; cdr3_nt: TGCGCCAGCAGCCGTCGGCGGGGCCACGAGCAGTACTTC
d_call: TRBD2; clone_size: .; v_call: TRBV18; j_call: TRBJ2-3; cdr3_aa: CASSRLAGGPGGTDTQYF; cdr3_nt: TGTGCCAGCTCCCGACTAGCGGGAGGCCCCGGGGGCACAGATACGCAGTATTTT